What follows are 9 T cell receptor beta chains derived from one specimen sequenced in a study of T cell responses to AZD1222 COVID-19 vaccine. Only in-frame clones appear in the TCRdb table, and some are missing; sequencing was by immunoSEQ multiplex PCR. The sample holds about 99,000 clones; just over 90% are singletons and the top ten take 8% to 8.5%. This sample comprised peripheral blood, obtained 28 days after the second AZD1222 dose. The origin of the receptors is an adult who received the AZD1222 COVID-19 vaccine.

The chain combines TRBV2 with TRBJ1-4; TRBD1 aligns across 8 bases. With V trimmed by 5 bases and J by 5 bases, 4 bases remained unmatched. Germline assignment: CDR1 SNHLY and CDR2 FYNNEI. The CDR3 is made up of 14 amino acids. As DNA, the CDR3 is TGTGCCAGCAGTCGGACAGGGCGAAATGAAAAACTGTTTTTT. This sequence encodes CASSRTGRNEKLFF.

This clone was seen once. The gene calls are TRBV29-1 and TRBJ2-7, with 16 bases aligning to TRBD2. Germline V lookup: CDR1 SQVTM, CDR2 ANQGSEA. This CDR3 has 17 amino acids. With V trimmed by 7 bases and J by 4 bases, 13 bases remained unmatched. The CDR3 reads CSARTGTSGRAPYEQYF. The DNA for the CDR3 is TGCAGCGCTCGAACCGGGACTAGCGGGAGGGCCCCGTACGAGCAGTACTTC.

V and J are TRBV6-6 and TRBJ2-7; possible D gene TRBD1, 6 bases. The germline CDR1 and CDR2 sequences are MNHNY and SVGAGI (reference sequence). V was pared by 2 bases and J by 5 bases, with 19 bases between. This CDR3 is 16 amino acids long. CDR3 protein: CASSYNPGHTLHEQYF. CDR3 coding DNA: TGTGCCAGCAGTTACAACCCGGGACATACTCTCCACGAGCAGTACTTC.

This clone came up once. The chain couples TRBV6-6 to TRBJ1-5, with D perhaps TRBD1 (6 bases). V lost 8 bases, J lost 3 bases, and 14 bases lay in between. The CDR3 length is 14 residues. Germline values: CDR1 MNHNY, CDR2 SVGAGI (reference sequence). The CDR3 loop is CASSPAGDNQPQHF. The CDR3 DNA follows: TGTGCCAGCTCCCCCGCAGGGGACAATCAGCCCCAGCATTTT.

This chain links TRBV4-1 with TRBJ2-1, with TRBD2 matching over 11 bases. The length of the CDR3 is 17 residues. Trimming took 3 bases from V and 8 from J; bases not matched to a gene: 12. Germline CDR1 is MGHRA and CDR2 is YSYEKL. CDR3 DNA sequence: TGCGCCAGCAGCCACCTGATGAGGCTAGCGGGAGGCGATGAGCAGTTCTTC. Translated: CASSHLMRLAGGDEQFF.

The genes are TRBV28 and TRBJ1-2; the D gene is possibly TRBD1 (5 bases). The CDR3 loop spans 17 amino acids. The germline CDR1 and CDR2 sequences are MDHEN and SYDVKM. V lost 5 bases, J lost 4 bases, and 23 bases lay in between. This CDR3 reads CASSRANLQGVSYGYTF. CDR3 nucleotides: TGTGCCAGCAGTCGGGCCAATCTCCAGGGAGTGAGCTATGGCTACACCTTC.

This chain connects TRBV2 to TRBJ2-1, with 13 bases fitting TRBD2. V dropped 7 bases and J dropped 8; count of bases not matched to a gene: 8. The CDR3 is made up of 15 amino acids. Germline values: CDR1 SNHLY, CDR2 FYNNEI. The CDR3 DNA reads TGTGCCAGCACCGCCCGGACTAGCGGGAGCGATGAGCAGTTCTTC. Its protein is CASTARTSGSDEQFF.

Only one count was recorded for this clone. The chain combines TRBV12-3 or TRBV12-4 with TRBJ2-5; D unclear. This CDR3 has 13 amino acids. V lost 3 bases and J 1 base, leaving 6 bases between the germline ends. The CDR3 loop is CASSFGLQETQYF. DNA for the CDR3: TGTGCCAGCAGTTTCGGGCTCCAAGAGACCCAGTACTTC.

The count of this clone is one. This chain uses TRBV10-3 with TRBJ2-7; 7 positions match TRBD2. The J segment lost 7 bases and the V segment lost 6 bases, leaving 18 bases of the junction unmatched. The CDR3 has 16 amino acids. Looked up from germline, CDR1 is ENHRY and CDR2 is SYGVKD. The CDR3 spells CAIRDQGGGRTWEQYF. CDR3 nucleotides: TGTGCCATCAGGGACCAAGGTGGCGGGAGAACGTGGGAGCAGTACTTC.